The 8 T cell receptor beta chains below come from one sample, sequenced in a study of blood T cells in healthy people across ages (dated by TCRdb to between 2014 and 2016). Library prep was done by 5' RACE. These reads were obtained on an Illumina HiSeq 2500. The second PCR ran for roughly 6 to 11 cycles and used a J-beta primer mix along with a sample-barcoded 5' primer. TCRdb reprocessed the public reads (quality trimming at Q25 with fastp, clone calling with MiXCR) and kept in-frame beta chains. Records with the same CDR3 protein are collapsed into one entry carrying the most frequent genes and DNA. This sample holds roughly 640,000 distinct CDR3 sequences; approximately 30% were observed only once. The leading ten clones occupy around 14% of the sample. Input material: blood. The receptors derive from a woman older than 75 in good health.

To note about this clonotype: This sequence may be a read error, since a much larger clone differs from it by one base. The rearrangement uses TRBV29-1 and TRBJ1-2; D unresolved. From germline, CDR1 is SQVTM and CDR2 ANQGSEA. The ends were cut back, 1 base at V and 8 bases at J, with 17 bases in the middle. The CDR3 totals 14 residues. Here the CDR3 reads CSVEGEAAWTGYTF. The CDR3 DNA follows: TGCAGCGTTGAAGGGGAGGCAGCTTGGACCGGCTACACCTTC.

This chain connects TRBV5-1 to TRBJ2-1, with D perhaps TRBD1 or TRBD2 (7 bases each). The germline V and J ends were trimmed by 0 bases and 8 bases, with 12 bases remaining between them. The CDR3 totals 14 residues. The germline gives CDR1 SGHRS, CDR2 YFSETQ. The CDR3 DNA sequence: TGCGCCAGCAGCTTGGTGCAGGGGGGGGATGAGCAGTTCTTC. It codes for CASSLVQGGDEQFF.

The CDR3 sequence is CSASSQGRGYTF. The CDR3 DNA follows: TGCAGTGCTAGTTCTCAGGGTAGGGGCTACACCTTC. The chain carries TRBV20-1 and TRBJ1-2; maybe TRBD1 (5 bases). CDR1 and CDR2 (germline): DFQATT, SNEGSKA (reference sequence). Between the trimmed V and J ends, which lost 3 bases and 8 bases, there was a span of 13 bases. The CDR3 covers 12 residues.

The chain has TRBV11-2 and TRBJ2-7; 13 bases fit TRBD2. Germline V CDR1 and CDR2: SGHAT, FQNNGV. There are 17 residues in the CDR3. Losses at the gene ends were 6 bases for V and 0 bases for J; bases not matched to a gene: 8. DNA for the CDR3: TGTGCCAGCAGGATGGGACTAGCGGGGCTGAGCTCCTACGAGCAGTACTTC. It specifies CASRMGLAGLSSYEQYF.

The CDR3 DNA sequence: TGCAGTGCTAGAGATCTTGTCCGGGGTCCCGATCAGCCCCAGCATTTT. Translation gives CSARDLVRGPDQPQHF. The chain has TRBV20-1 and TRBJ1-5; D not certain. Trimming took off 0 bases at V and 5 bases at J, with 17 bases between the two ends. The CDR3 totals 16 residues. The V gene's germline CDR1 is DFQATT and CDR2 SNEGSKA (reference sequence).

The chain carries TRBV12-3 or TRBV12-4 and TRBJ2-3; 7 nucleotides match TRBD1. V was clipped by 3 bases and J by 3 bases; unmatched bases: 6. The CDR3 extends over 15 amino acids. The CDR3 reads CASSLQGVRTDTQYF. DNA for the CDR3: TGTGCCAGCAGTTTGCAGGGGGTGAGGACAGATACGCAGTATTTT.

V is TRBV7-9 and J is TRBJ2-1; 9 bases agree with TRBD2. There are 15 residues in the CDR3. The junction had 5 bases not matched to a gene; V was cut back by 2 bases and J by 6 bases. Germline CDR1 is SEHNR and CDR2 is FQNEAQ (reference sequence). The CDR3: CASSLTAGGSNEQFF. CDR3 in DNA: TGTGCCAGCAGCTTAACAGCGGGAGGTTCCAATGAGCAGTTCTTC.

V usage is TRBV6-6 and J usage is TRBJ2-1; D tentatively reads TRBD1 or TRBD2 (5 bases each). The end of the DNA is better explained by TRBJ2-7, so the J call may be wrong. The CDR3 is made up of 15 amino acids. Germline loops: CDR1 MNHNY, CDR2 SVGAGI (reference sequence). In DNA, the CDR3 is TGTGCCAGCAGGCCCCGAGGGGCAAATTACAATGAGCAGTACTTC. It encodes CASRPRGANYNEQYF.